Below are 13 T cell receptor beta chains sequenced from a single sample in a study of cytomegalovirus exposure and HLA in healthy donors (TCRdb year 2017). The method was the immunoSEQ multiplex PCR assay. For the multiplex PCR, a mixture combining 60 forward primers for TCR Vbeta segments and 13 reverse primers for TCR Jbeta segments was used. The source is immuneACCESS, and TCRdb retained only in-frame sequences with V and J called. Part of the clones is not carried over; for the studies checked, unresolved V genes explain less than half of this, and the remainder is unexplained. The sample table contains around 120,000 clones; only one count was recorded for roughly 80% of them. About 10% of the sample rests with the top ten. Sequenced: PBMCs. The source is a female donor in good health and CMV-seropositive.

The V gene is TRBV20-1, the J gene TRBJ2-1; TRBD1 is a possible D gene (5 bases). CDR3 length equals 11 residues. Per the germline V gene, CDR1 is DFQATT and CDR2 is SNEGSKA (reference sequence). V was pared by 4 bases and J by 4 bases, with 5 bases between. The CDR3 region is CSANRYNEQFF. The CDR3 DNA follows: TGCAGTGCTAACAGGTACAATGAGCAGTTCTTC.

The chain couples TRBV19 to TRBJ2-7; tentative D call: TRBD1 (5 bases). This CDR3 comprises 11 residues. Trimming shortened V by 10 bases and J by 9 bases, and 16 bases separated the two germline ends. CDR1 LNHDA and CDR2 SQIVND come from the germline V gene (reference sequence). This CDR3 is CATTGSRRQYF. In nucleotides, the CDR3 is TGTGCCACCACAGGCTCCCGGAGGCAGTACTTC. Supplemented by reference TRBV19 and TRBJ2-7, the full variable domain reads DGGITQSPKYLFRKEGQNVTLSCEQNLNHDAMYWYRQDPGQGLRLIYYSQIVNDFQKGDIAEGYSVSREKKESFPLTVTSAQKNPTAFYLCATTGSRRQYFGPGTRLTVT.

This clone occurred a few times. The gene calls are TRBV4-1 and TRBJ2-2, with 8 bases matching TRBD1. The V segment lost 4 bases and the J segment 4 bases; nucleotides outside the gene matches: 5. This CDR3 spans 15 amino acids. Germline CDR1 is MGHRA and CDR2 is YSYEKL. As DNA, the CDR3 is TGCGCCAGCAGCCGCCGGACAGGGAGCACCGGGGAGCTGTTTTTT. It is translated as CASSRRTGSTGELFF.

The chain carries TRBV28 and TRBJ1-5, with D perhaps TRBD1 (5 bases). CDR1 is MDHEN, CDR2 SYDVKM, per germline. V lost 2 bases and J 2 bases, leaving 10 bases between the germline ends. The CDR3 contains 15 residues. The CDR3 DNA reads as TGTGCCAGCAGTTTAGGGGCTTTGGGCAATCAGCCCCAGCATTTT. Protein: CASSLGALGNQPQHF.

This clone was observed a handful of times. The chain uses TRBV5-1 and TRBJ1-5; D call uncertain. The CDR3 sequence is 13 residues long. Germline CDR1 reads SGHRS; CDR2 reads YFSETQ. Trimming removed 0 bases at V and 4 bases at J, with 5 bases between. Here the CDR3 DNA reads TGCGCCAGCAGCTTGGACGGGAATCAGCCCCAGCATTTT. Its translation is CASSLDGNQPQHF.

V gene TRBV7-2 combines with J gene TRBJ1-4; 7 nucleotides match TRBD1. Trimming removed 5 bases from V and 5 bases from J; junction bases left unmatched: 5. From germline, CDR1 is SGHTA and CDR2 FQGNSA. This CDR3 contains 14 residues. For the CDR3, the DNA is TGTGCCAGCAGCCCGGGACAGACAAATGAAAAACTGTTTTTT. Protein product: CASSPGQTNEKLFF.

The chain joins TRBV7-8 to TRBJ2-7, with D possibly being TRBD2 (6 bases). Germline V gene lookup returns CDR1 SGHVS and CDR2 FQNEAQ. Trimming pared 5 bases from V and 8 bases from J, leaving 16 bases between. CDR3 length: 13 residues. CDR3 bases: TGTGCCAGCAGCGTGCGACTAGGTGATAAGCAGTACTTC. Its translation is CASSVRLGDKQYF.

The chain recombines TRBV5-1 with TRBJ2-2; TRBD1 agrees at 9 bases. CDR1 and CDR2 (germline): SGHRS, YFSETQ. This CDR3 is built from 15 residues. J lost 5 bases, V lost 6 bases, and 8 bases had no gene match. The CDR3 DNA is TGCGCCAGCATAACCGGGACAGGGCGGACCGGGGAGCTGTTTTTT. This translates into CASITGTGRTGELFF.

The chain carries TRBV6-5 and TRBJ2-2; the D gene is possibly TRBD1 (6 bases). V lost 6 bases and J lost 1, with 6 bases in between. CDR3 size: 13 residues. Germline lookup yields CDR1 MNHEY and CDR2 SVGAGI. The CDR3 spells CASRGGNTGELFF. DNA for the CDR3: TGTGCCAGCAGAGGGGGGAACACCGGGGAGCTGTTTTTT.

The gene calls are TRBV28 and TRBJ1-1; 7 bases map to TRBD1. CDR1 and CDR2 (germline): MDHEN, SYDVKM. This CDR3 spans 12 amino acids. V shed 10 bases, J shed 1 base, and the junction held 3 bases outside the gene matches. CDR3 bases: TGTGCCACGGGACAGCCGAACACTGAAGCTTTCTTT. Its translation: CATGQPNTEAFF.

The rearrangement links TRBV18 to TRBJ1-3, with no clear D. Per germline, CDR1 KGHSH and CDR2 LQKENI. The V and J ends lost 3 bases and 0 bases respectively, with 15 bases between them. CDR3 length: 17 amino acids. CDR3 amino acids: CASSPLPRVDSGNTIYF. Written as DNA, the CDR3 is TGTGCCAGCTCACCTCTCCCGAGGGTCGACTCTGGAAACACCATATATTTT.

V and J are TRBV2 and TRBJ2-5, with a possible D match to TRBD2 (6 bases). The CDR3 totals 13 residues. Germline CDR1 and CDR2: SNHLY and FYNNEI. With 7 bases removed from V and 4 bases from J, the gap between germline ends came to 13 bases. The CDR3 loop reads CASKVGGAETQYF. The CDR3 DNA reads TGTGCCAGCAAGGTGGGCGGGGCAGAGACCCAGTACTTC.

Worth noting for this clone: Relative to the germline gene, one junction end is altered; a read error may explain this. V and J are TRBV7-2 and TRBJ2-7; 7 nucleotides agree with TRBD1. Germline CDR1 is SGHTA and CDR2 is FQGNSA. CDR3 size: 14 residues. The CDR3 is CASSLGDRVLDAPF. The CDR3, as DNA: TGTGCCAGCAGCTTAGGGGACAGAGTACTTGATGCTCCCTTC.